This record covers a single T cell receptor (beta chain). Germline V gives CDR1 WNHNN, CDR2 SYGVQD (reference sequence). Trimming stripped 0 bases from V and 4 bases from J, with 6 bases between. The CDR3 consists of 13 residues. This sample is part of a study of shared clonotypes between healthy human individuals. Clones were read by immunoSEQ multiplex PCR, and TCRdb kept only the in-frame ones, dropping some. The data show hundreds of thousands of clones, roughly 96% seen once. Only CD45RO-negative cells positively selected for CCR7 counted as naive CD8 cells, so terminally differentiated effector memory CD45RA+ cells were excluded. Recent vaccinations or acute infections were absent in the healthy HIV-negative adult donors.

The chain is built from TRBV10-1 and TRBJ2-5, with no clear D. Sequenced input: naive CD8+ T cells sorted from blood. The source is a woman aged 25 to 39 in good health. The CDR3 nucleotides are TGCGCCAGCAGTGAGTCTTTAGGAGAGACCCAGTACTTC. This gives the protein CASSESLGETQYF.